Below are 27 T cell receptor beta chains sequenced from a single sample in a study of blood T cell repertoires in COVID-19. Profiled with immunoSEQ multiplex PCR; TCRdb holds only in-frame clones, not every one. Counted here are under 300,000 clones, about nine tenths occurring once; the ten biggest clones make up around 6%. Input material: PBMCs or T cells enriched from blood (not recorded which). The receptors were gathered from a woman under 40 with acute COVID-19.

This chain connects TRBV7-6 to TRBJ2-5, with D maybe TRBD1 (9 bases). This CDR3 is built from 17 residues. Germline CDR1 is SGHVS and CDR2 is FNYEAQ. Trimming shortened V by 0 bases and J by 7 bases, and 21 bases separated the two germline ends. CDR3 bases: TGTGCCAGCAGCTTAGCGCTTAGCGGGACAGGGATTGGGACCCAGTACTTC. Translation gives CASSLALSGTGIGTQYF.

The genes are TRBV7-2 and TRBJ1-1, with a possible D match to TRBD1 (5 bases). The V end lost 2 bases, the J end lost 5 bases, and 12 bases lay between the germline ends. Germline lookup yields CDR1 SGHTA and CDR2 FQGNSA. The CDR3 loop spans 14 amino acids. The CDR3 DNA reads as TGTGCCAGCAGCTTACCAGGGAGGGAAACTGAAGCTTTCTTT. This translates into CASSLPGRETEAFF.

V and J are TRBV12-5 and TRBJ1-5; 8 nucleotides agree with TRBD1. The germline V gene encodes CDR1 LGHNT and CDR2 FRNRAP. The CDR3 length is 20 residues. V lost 0 bases to trimming and J lost 1 base; unmatched junction nucleotides: 14. CDR3 residues: CASGLVRQGLLRESNQPQHF. As DNA, the CDR3 is TGTGCTAGTGGTTTGGTACGACAGGGGCTCCTCCGTGAGAGCAATCAGCCCCAGCATTTT.

The chain uses TRBV27 and TRBJ1-2; a possible D gene is TRBD1 (5 bases). V lost 6 bases and J 0 bases, leaving 14 bases between the germline ends. Germline-derived CDR1 and CDR2 are MNHEY and SMNVEV (reference sequence). The CDR3 has 15 residues. The CDR3 nucleotides read TGTGCCAGCAGGGGAGGACTGGGACCTAACTATGGCTACACCTTC. Its protein is CASRGGLGPNYGYTF.

The chain joins TRBV6-5 to TRBJ1-1; D remains ambiguous. In germline, CDR1 is MNHEY, CDR2 SVGAGI. The CDR3 has 14 amino acids. The germline V and J ends were trimmed by 1 base and 5 bases, with 11 bases remaining between them. For the CDR3, the DNA is TGTGCCAGCAGTTACTACCCTACGGGGACTGAAGCTTTCTTT. It codes for CASSYYPTGTEAFF.

The chain carries TRBV7-9 and TRBJ2-7; 7 bases fit TRBD1. The germline gives CDR1 SEHNR, CDR2 FQNEAQ (reference sequence). Trimming removed 1 base from V and 2 bases from J; junction bases left unmatched: 2. The CDR3 has 14 amino acids. CDR3 DNA: TGTGCCAGCAGCTTAGACAGGGGCACCTACGAGCAGTACTTC. Its protein is CASSLDRGTYEQYF.

This clone was picked up a small number of times. The chain carries TRBV5-6 and TRBJ2-7; no clear D. Germline assignment: CDR1 SGHDT and CDR2 YYEEEE. V lost 2 bases and J 1 base, leaving 10 bases between the germline ends. The CDR3 consists of 14 residues. CDR3: CASSLYDGSYEQYF. CDR3 DNA sequence: TGTGCCAGCAGCTTATACGACGGGTCCTACGAGCAGTACTTC.

A single count supports this clone. The V gene is TRBV7-9, the J gene TRBJ1-6; D uncertain. CDR3 size: 14 residues. Trimming took off 3 bases at V and 7 bases at J, with 10 bases between the two ends. In germline, CDR1 is SEHNR, CDR2 FQNEAQ (reference sequence). The CDR3 region is CASSFEKTNSPLHF. The CDR3, as DNA: TGTGCCAGCAGCTTCGAAAAGACAAATTCACCCCTCCACTTT. The whole variable domain, filled in from reference TRBV7-9 and TRBJ1-6, reads DTGVSQNPRHKITKRGQNVTFRCDPISEHNRLYWYRQTLGQGPEFLTYFQNEAQLEKSRLLSDRFSAERPKGSFSTLEIQRTEQGDSAMYLCASSFEKTNSPLHFGNGTRLTVT.

V is TRBV25-1 and J is TRBJ1-1, with 8 bases that match TRBD1. This CDR3 spans 13 amino acids. Germline-derived CDR1 and CDR2 are MGHDK and SYGVNS. J gave up 5 bases and V 5 bases, and 4 bases lay outside the gene matches. The CDR3, as DNA: TGTGCCAGCAGTCACACAGGGGGGACTGAAGCTTTCTTT. This encodes CASSHTGGTEAFF.

The chain uses TRBV18 and TRBJ1-4, with D possibly TRBD1 on 6 matching bases. Trimming took off 6 bases at V and 5 bases at J, with 13 bases between the two ends. The CDR3 is 14 amino acids. Germline V gene sequence: CDR1 KGHSH, CDR2 LQKENI. This CDR3 is CASSPTGPNEKLFF. The CDR3 DNA reads as TGTGCCAGCTCGCCTACAGGGCCGAATGAAAAACTGTTTTTT.

The chain uses TRBV2 and TRBJ2-5, with D tentatively TRBD2 (6 bases). The CDR3 is made up of 13 amino acids. CDR1 and CDR2 (germline): SNHLY, FYNNEI. Trimming removed 8 bases at V and 1 base at J, with 11 bases between. The CDR3 is CASFRGLQETQYF. The DNA of the CDR3 is TGTGCCAGCTTCCGGGGACTCCAAGAGACCCAGTACTTC. Combining the CDR3 with reference TRBV2 and TRBJ2-5 gives the whole variable domain EPEVTQTPSHQVTQMGQEVILRCVPISNHLYFYWYRQILGQKVEFLVSFYNNEISEKSEIFDDQFSVERPDGSNFTLKIRSTKLEDSAMYFCASFRGLQETQYFGPGTRLLVL.

This clone has more than one count but fewer than ten. The chain joins TRBV25-1 to TRBJ1-6; 8 bases line up with TRBD1. CDR1 and CDR2 (germline): MGHDK, SYGVNS. V dropped 7 bases and J dropped 6; count of bases not matched to a gene: 5. The CDR3 spans 14 residues. DNA for the CDR3: TGTGCCAGCACAGGGGGCTGGGGTAATTCACCCCTCCACTTT. Translated, it gives CASTGGWGNSPLHF.

V is TRBV5-6 and J is TRBJ1-4; 7 bases line up with TRBD1. After removal of 1 base from V and 5 bases from J, the junction contained 14 bases not matched to a gene. This CDR3 contains 18 residues. The V gene's germline CDR1 is SGHDT and CDR2 YYEEEE. The CDR3 DNA reads as TGTGCCAGCAGCTTGTGGGCCTTGAGGAGGGGGCGGAATGAAAAACTGTTTTTT. Translating gives CASSLWALRRGRNEKLFF.

The rearrangement uses TRBV21-1 and TRBJ1-3. TRBV21-1 is marked as a pseudogene. This CDR3 has 14 amino acids. CDR3 region: CASSLRRSGNTIYF. The CDR3 bases are TGTGCCAGCAGCCTACGAAGATCTGGAAACACCATATATTTT.

The J gene is TRBJ1-3, the V gene TRBV28; maybe TRBD1 (6 bases). Germline assignment: CDR1 MDHEN and CDR2 SYDVKM. The CDR3 has 16 residues. V dropped 5 bases and J dropped 0 bases, with 14 bases sitting between them. The CDR3 loop reads CASSTGQIHSGNTIYF. In nucleotides, the CDR3 is TGTGCCAGCAGTACAGGACAGATCCACTCTGGAAACACCATATATTTT.

This clone was picked up one time. The chain recombines TRBV6-1 with TRBJ2-2; D may be TRBD2 (5 bases). Germline V gene sequence: CDR1 MNHNS, CDR2 SASEGT. Trimming pared 1 base from V and 6 bases from J, leaving 9 bases between. This CDR3 has 14 residues. CDR3 protein: CASSEVASPGELFF. For the CDR3, the DNA is TGTGCCAGCAGTGAAGTTGCTAGCCCCGGGGAGCTGTTTTTT.

The chain joins TRBV9 to TRBJ2-2; TRBD1 might be the D (5 bases). Trimming pared 0 bases from V and 4 bases from J, leaving 7 bases between. Germline CDR1 SGDLS, CDR2 YYNGEE. The CDR3 runs to 14 residues. CDR3 DNA sequence: TGTGCCAGCAGCGTAGGCAGGGTCACCGGGGAGCTGTTTTTT. This gives the protein CASSVGRVTGELFF.

The gene calls are TRBV3-1 (or the pseudogene TRBV3-2) and TRBJ2-4, with TRBD1 matching over 8 bases. CDR3 length: 13 amino acids. Trimming removed 3 bases from V and 7 bases from J; junction bases left unmatched: 2. The germline V gene encodes CDR1 LGHDT and CDR2 YNNKEL (reference sequence). Here the CDR3 reads CASSHGQGNIQYF. The CDR3 DNA is TGTGCCAGCAGCCACGGACAGGGTAACATTCAGTACTTC.

This clone was seen only once. The genes are TRBV29-1 and TRBJ2-2; 8 bases fit TRBD1. After removal of 7 bases from V and 6 bases from J, the junction contained 4 bases not matched to a gene. Germline assignment: CDR1 SQVTM and CDR2 ANQGSEA. The CDR3 contains 12 residues. The DNA for the CDR3 is TGCAGCGCAGGACAGGGAGCCGGGGAGCTGTTTTTT. This encodes CSAGQGAGELFF.

V is TRBV11-1 and J is TRBJ1-2; D may be TRBD1 (6 bases). The CDR3 has 15 residues. The germline V gene has CDR1 SGHAT and CDR2 FQDESV (reference sequence). V was trimmed by 5 bases and J by 0 bases, leaving 13 bases between them. The CDR3 DNA is TGTGCCAGCAGCCCCCCCGGACAGTCTAACTATGGCTACACCTTC. It encodes CASSPPGQSNYGYTF. The full variable domain, completed using reference TRBV11-1 and TRBJ1-2, is EAEVAQSPRYKITEKSQAVAFWCDPISGHATLYWYRQILGQGPELLVQFQDESVVDDSQLPKDRFSAERLKGVDSTLKIQPAELGDSAMYLCASSPPGQSNYGYTFGSGTRLTVV.

The rearrangement joins TRBV6-6 to TRBJ1-4; TRBD1 matches 7 bases. The CDR3 runs 16 residues. Germline CDR1 MNHNY, CDR2 SVGAGI (reference sequence). V dropped 0 bases and J dropped 3; count of bases not matched to a gene: 4. This CDR3 reads CASSYSLDRANEKLFF. The CDR3 DNA reads TGTGCCAGCAGTTACTCGCTTGACAGGGCTAATGAAAAACTGTTTTTT.

This chain connects TRBV6-5 to TRBJ1-1; D is unclear. With 10 bases removed from V and 8 bases from J, the gap between germline ends came to 17 bases. CDR3 size: 12 residues. Germline V gene lookup returns CDR1 MNHEY and CDR2 SVGAGI. In DNA form, the CDR3 reads TGTGCCACCAACCCTAGGACGGGAGAAGCTTTCTTT. It is translated as CATNPRTGEAFF.

CDR3 loop: CASSLGQGLQPQHF. CDR3 bases: TGTGCCAGCAGTTTAGGACAGGGTCTACAGCCCCAGCATTTT. V usage is TRBV28 and J usage is TRBJ1-5; 8 bases match TRBD1. The J segment lost 7 bases and the V segment lost 2 bases, leaving 4 bases of the junction unmatched. The CDR3 runs 14 residues. Germline V CDR1 and CDR2: MDHEN, SYDVKM. Drawing the rest from reference TRBV28 and TRBJ1-5, the complete variable domain is DVKVTQSSRYLVKRTGEKVFLECVQDMDHENMFWYRQDPGLGLRLIYFSYDVKMKEKGDIPEGYSVSREKKERFSLILESASTNQTSMYLCASSLGQGLQPQHFGDGTRLSIL.

This clone was seen a few times. The chain employs TRBV28 and TRBJ1-6; 8 nucleotides agree with TRBD1. Germline CDR1 and CDR2: MDHEN and SYDVKM. V shed 6 bases, J shed 10 bases, and the junction held 8 bases outside the gene matches. CDR3 length: 14 residues. CDR3 amino acids: CASRSTGDVSPLHF. In DNA form, the CDR3 reads TGTGCCAGCAGATCGACAGGGGATGTCTCACCCCTCCACTTT.

This clone was detected once. The chain has TRBV19 and TRBJ2-1; TRBD2 matches 12 bases. From germline, CDR1 is LNHDA and CDR2 SQIVND (reference sequence). Losses at the gene ends were 3 bases for V and 12 bases for J; bases not matched to a gene: 3. This CDR3 comprises 13 residues. The CDR3 bases are TGTGCCAGTAGTATGACTAGCGGGGGTTTGCAGTTCTTC. It is translated as CASSMTSGGLQFF.

The chain carries TRBV29-1 and TRBJ2-7; D perhaps matches TRBD1 (6 bases). The CDR3 runs to 12 residues. Germline V lookup: CDR1 SQVTM, CDR2 ANQGSEA. Trimming removed 6 bases from V and 2 bases from J, with 11 bases in between. The CDR3 DNA reads TGCAGCGTCAGCCGGGACACCTACGAGCAGTACTTC. This encodes CSVSRDTYEQYF.

The rearrangement joins TRBV27 to TRBJ2-3; 12 bases fit TRBD2. The CDR3 loop spans 16 amino acids. CDR1 MNHEY and CDR2 SMNVEV come from the germline V gene (reference sequence). J was trimmed by 6 bases and V by 5 bases; bases with no gene match: 9. The CDR3 nucleotides read TGTGCCAGCAGTCTCCGACTAGCGGGGGCGTGGGATACGCAGTATTTT. Translation: CASSLRLAGAWDTQYF.